This T cell receptor (beta chain) was obtained from a study of technical replicates of blood from a few donors. Sequencing used immunoSEQ multiplex PCR; TCRdb keeps in-frame clones, though not all of them. The table lists more than 70,000 clones, around 96% of them singletons. Germline CDR1 SGHRS, CDR2 YFSETQ. V was trimmed by 6 bases and J by 8 bases, leaving 20 bases between them. The CDR3 loop spans 14 amino acids. The specimen sequenced was T cells isolated from PBMCs. This sequence was found in a human donor in good health. V gene TRBV5-1 combines with J gene TRBJ1-2, with TRBD1 as a possible D gene (6 bases). CDR3 in DNA: TGCGCCAGCACCTTTGATGGGGGCAGTGACGGCTACACCTTC. Its translation is CASTFDGGSDGYTF.